This T cell receptor (beta chain) was identified in a study of cytomegalovirus exposure and HLA in healthy donors. About the research overall: Earlier results showed roughly 120 million unique TCR beta sequences derived from 150 million to 200 million T cells.

In the PCR, 60 Vbeta and 13 Jbeta primers were used. Sequencing was performed with immunoSEQ multiplex PCR; in TCRdb, only in-frame clones are kept and a portion is missing. The sample holds approximately 300,000 clones, 80% to 90% seen once. Study results and limitations: In a later analysis, the majority of CMV-associated beta chains seemingly showed HLA restriction.

This CDR3 has 19 amino acids. Trimming cost V 6 bases and J 3 bases; bases outside gene matches: 18. CDR1 and CDR2 from the germline V gene are SNHLY and FYNNEI. On this clone itself: Its specificity is unknown.

The sample was PBMCs. The sequence was obtained from a middle-aged woman in good health and CMV-seropositive. This rearrangement joins TRBV2 to TRBJ2-1; 9 bases are shared with TRBD2. CDR3 bases: TGTGCCAGCAGCGGGAGGACATCGCTGACTAGCGGCCACTACAATGAGCAGTTCTTC. It translates to CASSGRTSLTSGHYNEQFF. The variable domain in full, with the rest retrieved from reference TRBV2 and TRBJ2-1, is EPEVTQTPSHQVTQMGQEVILRCVPISNHLYFYWYRQILGQKVEFLVSFYNNEISEKSEIFDDQFSVERPDGSNFTLKIRSTKLEDSAMYFCASSGRTSLTSGHYNEQFFGPGTRLTVL.